Given below is one T cell receptor (beta chain) in context. The V and J ends lost 4 bases and 7 bases, in that order; junction bases with no gene match: 2. The CDR3 length is 13 residues. Clones were read by immunoSEQ multiplex PCR, and TCRdb kept only the in-frame ones, dropping some. The sample includes approximately 89,000 clones, 86% of them seen just once. This entry comes from a study of control samples from healthy donors and cancer patients. This sequence was found in a young man in good health. The chain carries TRBV12-3 or TRBV12-4 and TRBJ1-4; 8 nucleotides agree with TRBD1. Input material: blood. CDR3 sequence (DNA): TGTGCCAGCAGTTCCGACAGGGGTGAAAAACTGTTTTTT. It is translated as CASSSDRGEKLFF.